The 9 T cell receptor beta chains given below trace back to one sample, sequenced in a study of CD8 T cells in ankylosing spondylitis. A single record per CDR3 protein comes from TCRdb applying MiXCR to the 5' RACE reads. The sample includes fewer than 200,000 distinct CDR3 sequences, about 18% seen only once; the top ten take 4.3%. The sample comprised blood, either unsorted or a sorted T cell fraction (not recorded which). The receptors were sampled from a male donor aged 5-29 years with ankylosing spondylitis or in good health (not recorded which).

This clonotype has just a few counts. The V gene is TRBV4-3, the J gene TRBJ2-1; 10 nucleotides line up with TRBD2. V lost 1 base and J lost 4; bases outside the gene matches: 4. The CDR3 is 16 amino acids. CDR1 and CDR2 from the germline V gene are LGHNA and YSLEER. CDR3 protein: CASSQGLAGRYNEQFF. CDR3 coding DNA: TGCGCCAGCAGCCAAGGACTAGCGGGTCGATACAATGAGCAGTTCTTC.

The sample holds many counts of this clonotype. The V gene is TRBV27, the J gene TRBJ2-7; a weak D match, TRBD1 (6 bases). V gave up 4 bases and J gave up 0 bases, with 13 bases separating them. Per germline, CDR1 MNHEY and CDR2 SMNVEV (reference sequence). The CDR3 has 15 amino acids. The CDR3 loop reads CASSSRQARSYEQYF. Here the CDR3 DNA reads TGTGCCAGCAGTTCCCGACAGGCGCGCTCCTACGAGCAGTACTTC.

Ten or more counts support this clonotype. The chain links TRBV19 to TRBJ2-3, with D uncertain. This CDR3 spans 13 amino acids. Germline V gives CDR1 LNHDA, CDR2 SQIVND (reference sequence). V was pared by 8 bases and J by 4 bases, with 13 bases between. The CDR3 region is CASGRTVADTQYF. CDR3 coding DNA: TGTGCCAGTGGCAGGACCGTCGCAGATACGCAGTATTTT. The full variable domain, completed using reference TRBV19 and TRBJ2-3, is DGGITQSPKYLFRKEGQNVTLSCEQNLNHDAMYWYRQDPGQGLRLIYYSQIVNDFQKGDIAEGYSVSREKKESFPLTVTSAQKNPTAFYLCASGRTVADTQYFGPGTRLTVL.

J is TRBJ2-5 and V is TRBV11-2; D possibly corresponds to TRBD1 (6 bases). Germline V CDR1 and CDR2: SGHAT, FQNNGV. V lost 3 bases to trimming and J lost 0 bases, with 11 bases between them. The CDR3 is 15 amino acids. The CDR3 nucleotides read TGTGCCAGCAGCTTCTCACAGGGCCACCAAGAGACCCAGTACTTC. It encodes CASSFSQGHQETQYF.

In this sample, this clonotype turned up many times. V is TRBV7-3 and J is TRBJ2-1; 11 bases match TRBD2. CDR1 and CDR2 (germline): SGHTA, FQGTGA. The CDR3 is 21 residues long. V was clipped by 4 bases and J by 4 bases; unmatched bases: 21. CDR3 sequence (DNA): TGTGCCAGCAGCTCAGGGTTCCGGGACCGTGTTCTAGCGGGAGGTTACAATGAGCAGTTCTTC. This gives the protein CASSSGFRDRVLAGGYNEQFF.

The sample holds many counts of this clonotype. V gene TRBV15 combines with J gene TRBJ2-1; D is unclear. This CDR3 comprises 13 residues. Germline CDR1 LNHNV, CDR2 YYDKDF (reference sequence). V dropped 4 bases and J dropped 0 bases, with 4 bases sitting between them. The CDR3 loop reads CATSTSSYNEQFF. Written as DNA, the CDR3 is TGTGCCACCAGCACCAGCTCCTACAATGAGCAGTTCTTC.

The chain is built from TRBV24-1 and TRBJ2-5; possible D gene TRBD2, 5 bases. The ends were cut back, 4 bases at V and 0 bases at J, with 23 bases in the middle. Germline values: CDR1 KGHDR, CDR2 SFDVKD. The CDR3 runs to 19 residues. The CDR3 DNA reads TGTGCCACCAGTGACAGTGGGAGTTTTTGGCAGCGAGACCAAGAGACCCAGTACTTC. Residues: CATSDSGSFWQRDQETQYF.

In its sample, this clonotype was seen many times. The chain couples TRBV20-1 to TRBJ2-3; no definite D call. Between the trimmed V and J ends, which lost 4 bases and 10 bases, there was a span of 15 bases. CDR1 DFQATT and CDR2 SNEGSKA come from the germline V gene (reference sequence). The CDR3 totals 12 residues. As DNA, the CDR3 is TGCAGTGCTATACATTCCGTTCTAGCGCAGTATTTT. Amino acid sequence: CSAIHSVLAQYF.

This clonotype showed up many times. The genes are TRBV23-1 and TRBJ2-1, with D possibly TRBD1 on 5 matching bases. TRBV23-1 is an open reading frame, and its role is uncertain. CDR3 length: 18 residues. The ends were cut back, 4 bases at V and 5 bases at J, with 24 bases in the middle. The CDR3 DNA follows: TGCGCCAGCAGTCCGAAACCAACGCAGGGTCTCATTGACAATGAGCAGTTCTTC. Translating gives CASSPKPTQGLIDNEQFF.